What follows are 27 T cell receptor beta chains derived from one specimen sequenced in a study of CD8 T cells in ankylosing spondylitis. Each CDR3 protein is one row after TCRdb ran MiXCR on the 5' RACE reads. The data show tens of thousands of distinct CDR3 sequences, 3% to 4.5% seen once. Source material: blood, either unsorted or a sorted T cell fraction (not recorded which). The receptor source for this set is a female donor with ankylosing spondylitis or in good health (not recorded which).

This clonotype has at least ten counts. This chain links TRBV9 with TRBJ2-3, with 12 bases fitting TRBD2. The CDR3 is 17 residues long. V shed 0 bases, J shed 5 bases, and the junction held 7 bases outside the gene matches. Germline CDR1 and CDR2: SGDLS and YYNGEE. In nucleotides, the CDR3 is TGTGCCAGCAGCGTAGTGGCTAGCGGGGGGGCAGGAGATACGCAGTATTTT. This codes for CASSVVASGGAGDTQYF.

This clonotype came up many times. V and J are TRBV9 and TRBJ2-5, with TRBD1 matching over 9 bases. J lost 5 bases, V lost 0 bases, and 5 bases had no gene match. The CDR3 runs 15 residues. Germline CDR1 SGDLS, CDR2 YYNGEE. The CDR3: CASSVDNRGPETQYF. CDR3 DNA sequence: TGTGCCAGCAGCGTAGACAACAGGGGGCCGGAGACCCAGTACTTC.

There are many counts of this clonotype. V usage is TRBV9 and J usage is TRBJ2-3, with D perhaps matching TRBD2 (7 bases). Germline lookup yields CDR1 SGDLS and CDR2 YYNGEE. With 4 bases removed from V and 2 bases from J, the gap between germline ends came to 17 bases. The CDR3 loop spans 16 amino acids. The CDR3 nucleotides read TGTGCCAGCAGCCCAGCGGCGGGGGCCCTCACAGATACGCAGTATTTT. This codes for CASSPAAGALTDTQYF.

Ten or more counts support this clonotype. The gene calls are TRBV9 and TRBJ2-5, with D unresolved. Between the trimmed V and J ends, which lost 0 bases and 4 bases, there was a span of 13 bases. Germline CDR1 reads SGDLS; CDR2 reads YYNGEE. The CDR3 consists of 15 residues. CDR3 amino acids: CASSVERSALETQYF. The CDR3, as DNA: TGTGCCAGCAGCGTAGAGAGGTCAGCCCTAGAGACCCAGTACTTC.

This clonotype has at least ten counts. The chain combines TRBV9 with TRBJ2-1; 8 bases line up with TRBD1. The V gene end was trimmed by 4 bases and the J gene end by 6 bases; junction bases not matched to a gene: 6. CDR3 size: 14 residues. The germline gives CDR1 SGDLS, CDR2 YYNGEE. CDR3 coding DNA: TGTGCCAGCAGCCGGGGACAGGCCCCCAATGAGCAGTTCTTC. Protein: CASSRGQAPNEQFF.

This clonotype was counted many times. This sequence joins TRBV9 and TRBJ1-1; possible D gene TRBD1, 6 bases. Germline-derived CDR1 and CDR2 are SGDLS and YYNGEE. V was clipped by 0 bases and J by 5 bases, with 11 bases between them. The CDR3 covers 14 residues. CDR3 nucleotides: TGTGCCAGCAGCGTAGAAGGGGGAGGAACTGAAGCTTTCTTT. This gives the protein CASSVEGGGTEAFF. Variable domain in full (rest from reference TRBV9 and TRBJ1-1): DSGVTQTPKHLITATGQRVTLRCSPRSGDLSVYWYQQSLDQGLQFLIQYYNGEERAKGNILERFSAQQFPDLHSELNLSSLELGDSALYFCASSVEGGGTEAFFGQGTRLTVV.

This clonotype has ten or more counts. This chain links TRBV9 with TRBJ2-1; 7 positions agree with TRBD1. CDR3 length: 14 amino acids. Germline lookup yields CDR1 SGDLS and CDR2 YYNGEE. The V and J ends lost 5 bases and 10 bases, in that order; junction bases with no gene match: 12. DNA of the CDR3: TGTGCCAGCAGAGGGCAGGGGGAAAAGTGGGAGCAGTTCTTC. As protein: CASRGQGEKWEQFF.

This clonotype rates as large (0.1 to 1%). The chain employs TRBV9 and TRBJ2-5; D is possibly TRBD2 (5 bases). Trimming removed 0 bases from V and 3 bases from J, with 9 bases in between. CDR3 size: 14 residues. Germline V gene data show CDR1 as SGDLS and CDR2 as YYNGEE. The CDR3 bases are TGTGCCAGCAGCGTAGGAGGGAACGAAGAGACCCAGTACTTC. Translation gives CASSVGGNEETQYF.

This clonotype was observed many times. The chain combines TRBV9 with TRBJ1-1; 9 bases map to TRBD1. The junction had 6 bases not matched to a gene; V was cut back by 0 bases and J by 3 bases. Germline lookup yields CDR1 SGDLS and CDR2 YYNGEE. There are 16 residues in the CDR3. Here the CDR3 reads CASSVDVRQGDTEAFF. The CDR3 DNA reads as TGTGCCAGCAGCGTAGACGTACGACAGGGGGACACTGAAGCTTTCTTT.

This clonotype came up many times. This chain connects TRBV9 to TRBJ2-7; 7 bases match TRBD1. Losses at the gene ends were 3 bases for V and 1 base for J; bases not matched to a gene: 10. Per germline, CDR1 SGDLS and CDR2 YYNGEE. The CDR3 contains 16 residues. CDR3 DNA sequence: TGTGCCAGCAGCGGCCCCGGGACAGCAAAATCCTACGAGCAGTACTTC. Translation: CASSGPGTAKSYEQYF.

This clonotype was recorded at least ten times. CDR3 sequence reads: CASSVDLPRYNEQFF. The CDR3 DNA reads TGTGCCAGCAGCGTAGACCTACCGAGGTACAATGAGCAGTTCTTC. This sequence joins TRBV9 and TRBJ2-1; D is unresolved. The germline V and J ends were trimmed by 0 bases and 4 bases, with 11 bases remaining between them. Germline V lookup: CDR1 SGDLS, CDR2 YYNGEE. CDR3 length: 15 residues.

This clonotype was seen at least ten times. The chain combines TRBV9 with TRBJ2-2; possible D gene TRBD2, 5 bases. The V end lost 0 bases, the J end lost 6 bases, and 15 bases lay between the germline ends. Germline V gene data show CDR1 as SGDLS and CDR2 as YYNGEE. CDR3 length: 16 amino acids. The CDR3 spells CASSVERRKSAGELFF. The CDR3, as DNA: TGTGCCAGCAGCGTAGAAAGGAGGAAATCGGCCGGGGAGCTGTTTTTT.

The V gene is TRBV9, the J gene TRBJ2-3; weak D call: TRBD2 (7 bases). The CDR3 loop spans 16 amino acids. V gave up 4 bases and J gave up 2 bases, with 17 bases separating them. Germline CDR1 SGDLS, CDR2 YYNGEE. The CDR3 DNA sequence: TGTGCCAGCAGCCCCGGAGGGGGGGTCCCCACAGATACGCAGTATTTT. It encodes CASSPGGGVPTDTQYF.

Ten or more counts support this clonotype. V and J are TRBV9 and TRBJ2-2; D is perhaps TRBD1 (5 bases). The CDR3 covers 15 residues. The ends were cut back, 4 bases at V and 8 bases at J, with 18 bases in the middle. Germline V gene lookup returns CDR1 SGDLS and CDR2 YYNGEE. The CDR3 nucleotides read TGTGCCAGCAGCTTACAGGCCCCCCCAGCGGGGGAGCTGTTTTTT. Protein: CASSLQAPPAGELFF.

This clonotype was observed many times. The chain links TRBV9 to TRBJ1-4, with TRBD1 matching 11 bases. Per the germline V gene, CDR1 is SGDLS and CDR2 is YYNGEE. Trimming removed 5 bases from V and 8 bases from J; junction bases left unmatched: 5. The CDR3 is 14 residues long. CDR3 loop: CASSLGTGGEKLFF. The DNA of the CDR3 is TGTGCCAGCAGTCTCGGGACAGGGGGAGAAAAACTGTTTTTT.

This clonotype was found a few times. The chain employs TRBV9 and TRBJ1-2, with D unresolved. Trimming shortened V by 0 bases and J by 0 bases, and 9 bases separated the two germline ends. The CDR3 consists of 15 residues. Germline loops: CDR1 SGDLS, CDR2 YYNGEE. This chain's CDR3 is CASSVGGLTNYGYTF. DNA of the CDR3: TGTGCCAGCAGCGTAGGAGGACTCACTAACTATGGCTACACCTTC.

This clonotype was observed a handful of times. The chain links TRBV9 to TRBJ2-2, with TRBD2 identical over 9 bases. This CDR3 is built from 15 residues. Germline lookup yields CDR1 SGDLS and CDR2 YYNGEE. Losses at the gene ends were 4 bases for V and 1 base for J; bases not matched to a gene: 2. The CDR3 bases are TGTGCCAGCAGCATTAGCGGGGGGAACACCGGGGAGCTGTTTTTT. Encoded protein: CASSISGGNTGELFF.

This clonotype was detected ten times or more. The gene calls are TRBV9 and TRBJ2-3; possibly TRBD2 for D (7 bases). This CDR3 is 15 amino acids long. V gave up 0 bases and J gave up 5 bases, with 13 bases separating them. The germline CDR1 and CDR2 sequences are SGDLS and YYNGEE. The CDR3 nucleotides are TGTGCCAGCAGCGTAGCCGCGGGGGCGATAGATACGCAGTATTTT. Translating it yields CASSVAAGAIDTQYF.

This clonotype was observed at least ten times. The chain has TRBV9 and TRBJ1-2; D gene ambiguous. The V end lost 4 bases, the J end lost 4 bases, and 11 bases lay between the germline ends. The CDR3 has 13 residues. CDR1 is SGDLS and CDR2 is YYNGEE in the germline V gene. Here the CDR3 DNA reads TGTGCCAGCAGCTCCCGGGGTGGCTATGGCTACACCTTC. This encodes CASSSRGGYGYTF.

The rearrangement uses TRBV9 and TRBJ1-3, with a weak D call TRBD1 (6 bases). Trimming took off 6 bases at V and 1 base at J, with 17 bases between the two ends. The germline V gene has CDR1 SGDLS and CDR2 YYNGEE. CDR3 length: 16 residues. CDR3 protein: CASNPGGSFSGNTIYF. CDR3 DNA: TGTGCCAGCAATCCTGGGGGCAGTTTTTCTGGAAACACCATATATTTT.

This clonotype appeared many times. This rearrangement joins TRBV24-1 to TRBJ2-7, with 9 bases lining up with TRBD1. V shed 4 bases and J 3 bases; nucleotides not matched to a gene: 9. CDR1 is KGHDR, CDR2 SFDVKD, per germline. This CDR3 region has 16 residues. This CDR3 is CATSDHRTGELYEQYF. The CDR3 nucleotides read TGTGCCACCAGTGACCACCGGACAGGGGAGCTCTACGAGCAGTACTTC.

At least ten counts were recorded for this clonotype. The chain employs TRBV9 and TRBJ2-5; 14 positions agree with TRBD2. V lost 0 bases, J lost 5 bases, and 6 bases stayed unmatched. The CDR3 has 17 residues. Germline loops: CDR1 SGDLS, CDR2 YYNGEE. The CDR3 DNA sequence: TGTGCCAGCAGCGTAGCTTGGGGACTAGCGGGGGAGGAGACCCAGTACTTC. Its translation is CASSVAWGLAGEETQYF. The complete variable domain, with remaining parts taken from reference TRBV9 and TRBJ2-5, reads DSGVTQTPKHLITATGQRVTLRCSPRSGDLSVYWYQQSLDQGLQFLIQYYNGEERAKGNILERFSAQQFPDLHSELNLSSLELGDSALYFCASSVAWGLAGEETQYFGPGTRLLVL.

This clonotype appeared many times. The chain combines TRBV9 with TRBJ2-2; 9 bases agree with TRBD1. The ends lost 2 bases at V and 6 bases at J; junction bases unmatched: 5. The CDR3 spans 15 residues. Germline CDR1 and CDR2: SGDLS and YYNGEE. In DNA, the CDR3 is TGTGCCAGCAGCGTCACAGGGGGCTATGCCGGGGAGCTGTTTTTT. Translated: CASSVTGGYAGELFF.

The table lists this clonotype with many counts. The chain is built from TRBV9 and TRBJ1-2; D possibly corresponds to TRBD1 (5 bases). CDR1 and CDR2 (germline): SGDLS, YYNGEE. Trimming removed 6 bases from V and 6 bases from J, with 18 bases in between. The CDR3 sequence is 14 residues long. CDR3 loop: CASTAPGRVNGYTF. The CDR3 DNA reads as TGTGCCAGCACGGCCCCCGGCAGGGTGAATGGCTACACCTTC.

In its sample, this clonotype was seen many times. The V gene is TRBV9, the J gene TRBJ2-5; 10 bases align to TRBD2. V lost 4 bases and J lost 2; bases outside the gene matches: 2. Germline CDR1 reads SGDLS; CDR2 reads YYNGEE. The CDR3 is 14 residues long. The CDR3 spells CASSPAGGQETQYF. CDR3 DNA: TGTGCCAGCAGCCCAGCGGGGGGGCAAGAGACCCAGTACTTC.

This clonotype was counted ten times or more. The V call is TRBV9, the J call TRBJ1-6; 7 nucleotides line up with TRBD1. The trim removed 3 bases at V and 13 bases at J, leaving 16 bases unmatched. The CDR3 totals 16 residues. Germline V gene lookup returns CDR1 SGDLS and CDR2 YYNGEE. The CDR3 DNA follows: TGTGCCAGCAGCGGAACAGGGGAGCCGCTCGGGACGCCCCTCCACTTT. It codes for CASSGTGEPLGTPLHF.

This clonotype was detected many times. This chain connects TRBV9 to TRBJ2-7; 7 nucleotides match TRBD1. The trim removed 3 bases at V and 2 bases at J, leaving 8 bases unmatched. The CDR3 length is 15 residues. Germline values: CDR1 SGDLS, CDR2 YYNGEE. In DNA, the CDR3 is TGTGCCAGCAGCGAGGGACAGCACCCTACCTACGAGCAGTACTTC. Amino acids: CASSEGQHPTYEQYF.